The 4 T cell receptor beta chains below were found in one sample sequenced in a study of human T cells and chemical hapten exposure. TCRdb reanalysed the RACE reads using MiXCR and keeps one entry per CDR3 protein. The data hold just under 350,000 distinct CDR3 sequences, with under 8% observed a single time. Time point meaning: patch test 1, 2 weeks after DPC sensitization. Treatment described: therapeutic diphenylcyclopropenone sensitization with weekly scalp DPC. The sequences come from whole blood, collected in connection with sensitization to the hapten diphenylcyclopropenone (DPC). The receptors derive from a woman aged 18-29 years with alopecia areata. Some clones in this sample may be carry-over from other donors' samples.

The V gene is TRBV4-2, the J gene TRBJ2-7, with 7 bases fitting TRBD2. Per the germline V gene, CDR1 is LGHNA and CDR2 is YNFKEQ. The J segment lost 3 bases and the V segment lost 2 bases, leaving 7 bases of the junction unmatched. This CDR3 has 15 amino acids. The CDR3 loop reads CASSQIAGSGYEQYF. The CDR3 DNA sequence: TGTGCCAGCAGCCAAATAGCGGGCTCCGGCTACGAGCAGTACTTC.

This clonotype was detected many times. J is TRBJ1-1 and V is TRBV6-5; D gene uncertain. This CDR3 has 13 amino acids. V was trimmed by 0 bases and J by 10 bases, leaving 12 bases between them. The germline V gene has CDR1 MNHEY and CDR2 SVGAGI. CDR3 loop: CASSYSNQAVAFF. The CDR3 nucleotides are TGTGCCAGCAGTTACTCGAATCAGGCGGTAGCTTTCTTT.

This clonotype was found a few times. This chain joins TRBV3-1 and TRBJ1-4; 11 bases fit TRBD1. Germline V gives CDR1 LGHDT, CDR2 YNNKEL (reference sequence). J lost 2 bases, V lost 3 bases, and 11 bases had no gene match. This CDR3 has 19 amino acids. As DNA, the CDR3 is TGTGCCAGCAGCCAGACATCGTGGACAGGGGGCTCGACTAATGAAAAACTGTTTTTT. This translates into CASSQTSWTGGSTNEKLFF.

The chain combines TRBV5-5 with TRBJ1-2; D might be TRBD1 (5 bases). The CDR3 has 16 amino acids. The germline V and J ends were trimmed by 2 bases and 4 bases, with 18 bases remaining between them. Germline V gene sequence: CDR1 SGHKS, CDR2 YYEKEE (reference sequence). The CDR3 DNA reads TGTGCCAGCAGCTTTAGGGACCCCAGAGGATCCTATGGCTACACCTTC. Translated: CASSFRDPRGSYGYTF.